This T cell receptor (beta chain) was obtained from a study of radiation and T cells in renal cell carcinoma. For the study at large: Nephrectomy followed 15 Gy stereotactic body radiation by 4 weeks.

Time point: baseline pretreatment blood. The treatment is: 15 Gy SBRT to primary tumor, nephrectomy 4 weeks later. Radiation-treated patients gave blood at baseline, week 2 and week 4. Clear cell pathology was present in this patient's renal cell carcinoma. Sequencing used immunoSEQ multiplex PCR; TCRdb keeps in-frame clones, though not all of them. The data contain about 49,000 clones, approximately 83% of them singletons. There are a few counts of this clone. Its antigen is not known. V was shortened by 3 bases and J by 2 bases, with 10 bases between the two germline ends. This CDR3 is 15 amino acids long. Germline CDR1 is WNHNN and CDR2 is SYGVQD (reference sequence). Findings and caveats of the study: Baseline intratumoral clonotype presence is unknown without pretreatment biopsies.

The rearrangement uses TRBV10-1 and TRBJ2-2, with D perhaps matching TRBD2 (5 bases). This sample comprised blood, obtained from a patient whose treatment included radiotherapy and nephrectomy. This TCR came from a woman aged 70-85 years with renal cell carcinoma. CDR3 nucleotide sequence: TGCGCCAGCAGTGAATCGGGGAGCAACACCGGGGAGCTGTTTTTT. Protein product: CASSESGSNTGELFF.